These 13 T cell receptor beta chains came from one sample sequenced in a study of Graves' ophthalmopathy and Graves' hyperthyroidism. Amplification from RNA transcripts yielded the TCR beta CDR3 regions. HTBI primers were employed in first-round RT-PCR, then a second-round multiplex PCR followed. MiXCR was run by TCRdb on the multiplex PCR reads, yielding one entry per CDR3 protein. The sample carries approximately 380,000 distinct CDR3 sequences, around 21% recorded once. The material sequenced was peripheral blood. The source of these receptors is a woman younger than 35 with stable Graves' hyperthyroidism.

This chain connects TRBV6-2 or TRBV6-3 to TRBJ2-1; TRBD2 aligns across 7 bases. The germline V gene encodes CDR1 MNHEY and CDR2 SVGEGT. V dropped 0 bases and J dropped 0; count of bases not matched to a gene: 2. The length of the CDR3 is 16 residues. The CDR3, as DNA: TGTGCCAGCAGTTACTCGAGCGGGGTCTCCTACAATGAGCAGTTCTTC. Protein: CASSYSSGVSYNEQFF.

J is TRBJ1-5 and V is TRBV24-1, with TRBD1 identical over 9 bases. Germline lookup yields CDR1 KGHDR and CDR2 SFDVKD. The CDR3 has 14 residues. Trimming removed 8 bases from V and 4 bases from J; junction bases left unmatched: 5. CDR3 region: CATTFDRGNQPQHF. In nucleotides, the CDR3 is TGTGCCACCACCTTTGACAGGGGGAATCAGCCCCAGCATTTT.

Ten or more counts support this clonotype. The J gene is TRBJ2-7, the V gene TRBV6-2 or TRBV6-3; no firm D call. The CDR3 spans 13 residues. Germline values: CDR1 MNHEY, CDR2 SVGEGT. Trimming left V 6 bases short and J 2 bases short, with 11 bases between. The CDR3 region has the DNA TGTGCCAGCAGCTACACTGGCCCCTACGAGCAGTACTTC. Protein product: CASSYTGPYEQYF.

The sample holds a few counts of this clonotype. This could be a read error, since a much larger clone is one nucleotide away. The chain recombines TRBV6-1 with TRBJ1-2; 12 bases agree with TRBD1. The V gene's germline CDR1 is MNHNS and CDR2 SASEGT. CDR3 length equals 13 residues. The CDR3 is CSSGDRGLGGYTF. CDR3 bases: TGTTCCAGCGGGGACAGGGGGCTAGGTGGCTACACCTTC.

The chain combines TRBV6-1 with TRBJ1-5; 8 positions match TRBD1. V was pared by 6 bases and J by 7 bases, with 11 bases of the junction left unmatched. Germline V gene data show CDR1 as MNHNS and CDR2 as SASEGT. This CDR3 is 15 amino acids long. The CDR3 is CASSQNRQGRQPQHF. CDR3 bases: TGTGCCAGCAGCCAAAACCGACAGGGGAGACAGCCCCAGCATTTT.

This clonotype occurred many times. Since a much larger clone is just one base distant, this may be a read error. The CDR3 DNA is TGTGCCAGCAGCTTAGACACAAACTATAATTCACACCTCCACTTT. This gives the protein CASSLDTNYNSHLHF. The chain employs TRBV7-2 and TRBJ1-6; the D is unclear. In germline, CDR1 is SGHTA, CDR2 FQGNSA. The CDR3 runs to 15 residues.

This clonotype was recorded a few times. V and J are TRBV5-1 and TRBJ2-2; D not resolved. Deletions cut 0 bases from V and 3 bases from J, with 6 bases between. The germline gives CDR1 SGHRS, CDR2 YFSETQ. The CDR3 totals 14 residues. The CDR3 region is CASSLEGYTGELFF. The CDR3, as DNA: TGCGCCAGCAGCTTGGAGGGCTACACCGGGGAGCTGTTTTTT.

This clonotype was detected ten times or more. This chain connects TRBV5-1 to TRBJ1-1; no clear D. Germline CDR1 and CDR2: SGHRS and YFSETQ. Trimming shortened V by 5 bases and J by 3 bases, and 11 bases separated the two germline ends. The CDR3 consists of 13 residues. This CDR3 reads CASRPGLDTEAFF. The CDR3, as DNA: TGCGCCAGCAGGCCGGGGTTGGACACTGAAGCTTTCTTT.

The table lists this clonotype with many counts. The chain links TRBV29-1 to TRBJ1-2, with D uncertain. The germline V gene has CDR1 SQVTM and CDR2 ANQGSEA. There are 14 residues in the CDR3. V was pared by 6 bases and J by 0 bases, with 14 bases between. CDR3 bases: TGCAGCGTCGCCGAAGGGCGCACTAACTATGGCTACACCTTC. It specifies CSVAEGRTNYGYTF.

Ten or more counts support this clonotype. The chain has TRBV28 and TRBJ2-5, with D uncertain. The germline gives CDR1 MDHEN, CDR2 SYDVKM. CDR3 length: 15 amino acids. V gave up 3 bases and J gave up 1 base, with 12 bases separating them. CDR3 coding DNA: TGTGCCAGCAGTTTGCCGTGGGTGGGCCAAGAGACCCAGTACTTC. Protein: CASSLPWVGQETQYF. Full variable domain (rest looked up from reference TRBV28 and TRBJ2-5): DVKVTQSSRYLVKRTGEKVFLECVQDMDHENMFWYRQDPGLGLRLIYFSYDVKMKEKGDIPEGYSVSREKKERFSLILESASTNQTSMYLCASSLPWVGQETQYFGPGTRLLVL.

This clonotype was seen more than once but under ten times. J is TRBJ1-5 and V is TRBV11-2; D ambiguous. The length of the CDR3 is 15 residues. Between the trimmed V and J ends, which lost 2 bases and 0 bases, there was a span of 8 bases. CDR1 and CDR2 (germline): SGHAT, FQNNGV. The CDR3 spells CASSLSPASNQPQHF. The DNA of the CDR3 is TGTGCCAGCAGCTTAAGTCCCGCTAGCAATCAGCCCCAGCATTTT.

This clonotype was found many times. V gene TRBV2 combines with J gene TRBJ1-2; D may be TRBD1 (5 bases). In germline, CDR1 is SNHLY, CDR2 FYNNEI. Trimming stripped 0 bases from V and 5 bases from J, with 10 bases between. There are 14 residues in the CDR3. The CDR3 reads CASSEAAGDYGYTF. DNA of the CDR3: TGTGCCAGCAGTGAAGCCGCGGGGGATTATGGCTACACCTTC.

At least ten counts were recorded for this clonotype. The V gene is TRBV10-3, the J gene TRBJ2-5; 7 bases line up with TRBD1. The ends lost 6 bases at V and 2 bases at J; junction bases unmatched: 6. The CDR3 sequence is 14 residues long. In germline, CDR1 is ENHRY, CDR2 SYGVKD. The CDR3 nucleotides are TGTGCCATCAGCCCGGGACAGACTCAAGAGACCCAGTACTTC. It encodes CAISPGQTQETQYF.